This T cell receptor beta chain was retrieved from a study of T cells in Graves' hyperthyroidism and ophthalmopathy. RNA transcripts gave rise to amplified TCR beta CDR3 regions. The HTBI primer set served for first-round RT-PCR of the TCR CDR3. MiXCR, applied by TCRdb to the multiplex PCR reads, yields one record per CDR3 protein. The sample lists around 350,000 distinct CDR3 sequences, about 15% occurring once. This clonotype was seen many times. Its target is unknown. The CDR3 spans 12 residues. Germline loops: CDR1 SGHAT, CDR2 FQDESV (reference sequence). Trimming took off 1 base at V and 5 bases at J, with 5 bases between the two ends. The study's findings and limits: Blood samples included most of the expanded thyroid clonotypes exceeding 0.001.

Sequencing was performed on blood. The sequence derives from a woman aged 55-69 years with Graves' ophthalmopathy. The chain combines TRBV11-1 with TRBJ2-5, with D tentatively TRBD2 (5 bases). The DNA for the CDR3 is TGTGCCAGCAGCTTAGGGGAGGAGACCCAGTACTTC. Translated: CASSLGEETQYF.